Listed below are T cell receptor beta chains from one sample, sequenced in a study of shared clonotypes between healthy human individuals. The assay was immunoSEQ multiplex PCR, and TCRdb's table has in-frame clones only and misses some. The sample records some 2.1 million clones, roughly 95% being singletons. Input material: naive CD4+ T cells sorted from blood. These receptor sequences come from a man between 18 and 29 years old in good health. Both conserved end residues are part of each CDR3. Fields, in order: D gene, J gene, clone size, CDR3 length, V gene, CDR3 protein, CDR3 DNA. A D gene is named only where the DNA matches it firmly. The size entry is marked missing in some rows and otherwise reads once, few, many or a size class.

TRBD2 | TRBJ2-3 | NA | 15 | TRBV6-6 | CARRPTGGSSDTQYF | TGTGCCAGAAGACCCACGGGGGGTAGCTCAGATACGCAGTATTTT
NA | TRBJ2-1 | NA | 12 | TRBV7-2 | CASSLGRGEQFF | TGTGCCAGCAGCTTGGGTCGGGGTGAGCAGTTCTTC
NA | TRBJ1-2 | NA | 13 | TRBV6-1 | CATRSAWGGGYTF | TGTGCCACCCGAAGCGCATGGGGAGGGGGCTACACCTTC
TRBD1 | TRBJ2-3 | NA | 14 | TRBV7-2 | CASTGQGSTDTQYF | TGTGCCAGCACGGGACAGGGGAGCACAGATACGCAGTATTTT
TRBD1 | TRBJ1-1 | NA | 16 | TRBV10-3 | CAISESLQGWDTEAFF | TGTGCCATCAGTGAGTCGTTACAGGGGTGGGACACTGAAGCTTTCTTT
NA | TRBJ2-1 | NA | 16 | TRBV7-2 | CASSLATGGAYNEQFF | TGTGCCAGCAGCTTAGCAACCGGGGGAGCGTACAATGAGCAGTTCTTC
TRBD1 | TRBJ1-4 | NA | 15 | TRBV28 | CASGAPQGAGEKLFF | TGTGCCAGCGGGGCGCCACAGGGGGCTGGGGAAAAACTGTTTTTT
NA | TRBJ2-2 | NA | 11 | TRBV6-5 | CASSSTGELFF | TGTGCCAGCAGTTCCACCGGGGAGCTGTTTTTT
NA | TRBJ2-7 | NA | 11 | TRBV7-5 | CARSLLYEQYF | TGTGCCAGAAGCTTGCTCTACGAGCAGTACTTC
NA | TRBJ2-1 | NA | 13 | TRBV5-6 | CASSFVPNNEQFF | TGTGCCAGCAGCTTTGTGCCAAACAATGAGCAGTTCTTC
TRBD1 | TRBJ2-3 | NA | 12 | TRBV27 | CASSSTGSTQYF | TGTGCCAGCAGTTCGACAGGGAGTACGCAGTATTTT
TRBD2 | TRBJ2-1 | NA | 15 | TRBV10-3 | CAISGSGRDSDEQFF | TGTGCCATCAGTGGCAGCGGGAGGGACTCCGATGAGCAGTTCTTC
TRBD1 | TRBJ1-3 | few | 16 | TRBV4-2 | CASSHSTGSPGNTIYF | TGTGCCAGCAGCCATTCGACAGGGTCGCCTGGAAACACCATATATTTT
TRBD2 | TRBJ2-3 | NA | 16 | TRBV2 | CASSEELAGGRDTQYF | TGTGCCAGCAGTGAAGAGCTAGCGGGAGGGCGAGATACGCAGTATTTT
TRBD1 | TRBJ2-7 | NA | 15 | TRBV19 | CASRIQGRPRDEQYF | TGTGCCAGTAGGATACAGGGGCGCCCTCGAGACGAGCAGTACTTC
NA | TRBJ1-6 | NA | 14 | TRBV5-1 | CASSLGQGNSPLHF | TGCGCCAGCAGCTTGGGGCAGGGGAATTCACCCCTCCACTTT
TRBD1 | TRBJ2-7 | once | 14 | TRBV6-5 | CASRASQGFGEQYF | TGTGCCAGCAGGGCTTCACAGGGGTTCGGGGAGCAGTACTTC
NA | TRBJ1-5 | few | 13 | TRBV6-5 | CASSYGTKQPQHF | TGTGCCAGCAGTTACGGGACAAAACAGCCCCAGCATTTT